This is a list of T cell receptor beta chains from one sample in a study of Ad26.COV2.S vaccination and SARS-CoV-2 variants. Clones were sequenced by immunoSEQ multiplex PCR, and TCRdb holds only the in-frame ones, with some missing. The sample shows around 400,000 clones, around 89% of them seen only once. Sequencing used peripheral blood, obtained in a trial of Ad26.COV2.S vaccine versus placebo. These receptors were obtained from a person between 18 and 59 years old who received the Ad26.COV2.S COVID-19 vaccine or a placebo. Each CDR3 is given with its conserved first and last residue. The D gene is left open where the match is weak. Some rows mark clone size as missing; the rest say once, few, many or name a class of expanded clone.

>-|TRBJ2-5|TRBD2|TRBV5-1
TGCGCCAGCAGCCCCAAAGCGGGACAAGAGACCCAGTACTTC
CASSPKAGQETQYF
>-|TRBJ1-4|-|TRBV5-1
TGCGCCAGCAGCTTGGGACAGGCAAAAGCCGAAAAACTGTTTTTT
CASSLGQAKAEKLFF
>-|TRBJ1-5|TRBD1|TRBV27
TGTGCCAGCGGGGACAGGTGGGGATGGAGCAATCAGCCCCAGCATTTT
CASGDRWGWSNQPQHF
>-|TRBJ1-4|TRBD1|TRBV27
TGTGCCAGCAAGATACAGGGGGCGTCAAGAAATGAAAAACTGTTTTTT
CASKIQGASRNEKLFF
>-|TRBJ1-2|-|TRBV6-5
TGTGCCAGCAGTTATTCGGGACTGACCAACTATGGCTACACCTTC
CASSYSGLTNYGYTF
>-|TRBJ1-1|TRBD1|TRBV19
TGTGCCAGTAGCCCAGGGACAGCCGAAGCTTTCTTT
CASSPGTAEAFF
>-|TRBJ1-5|-|TRBV7-2
TGTGCCAGCAGCTTCCCCCCTCAGCCCCAGCATTTT
CASSFPPQPQHF
>-|TRBJ2-5|-|TRBV7-8
TGTGCCAGCAGCCCTACTGAAGAGACCCAGTACTTC
CASSPTEETQYF
>-|TRBJ2-7|TRBD2|TRBV15
TGTGCCACCAGCAGAGATAGCGGGAATTACGAGCAGTACTTC
CATSRDSGNYEQYF
>-|TRBJ2-7|TRBD2|TRBV18
TGTGCCAGCTCACCAGCCAGAGGAGCGGGAGCTACATCCTACGAGCAGTACTTC
CASSPARGAGATSYEQYF
>-|TRBJ2-7|TRBD1|TRBV4-1
TGCGCCAGCAGCCAACCGGGACAGGGGAAGTACGAGCAGTACTTC
CASSQPGQGKYEQYF
>once|TRBJ2-2|-|TRBV5-1
TGCGCCAGCAGCTCCCAGGGGCCTCTGAACACCGGGGAGCTGTTTTTT
CASSSQGPLNTGELFF
>-|TRBJ1-3|-|TRBV29-1
TGCAGCGTTGACCCTGCTAGAAACACCATATATTTT
CSVDPARNTIYF
>-|TRBJ2-3|TRBD2|TRBV9
TGTGCCAGCAGCGTACGGTCAACAGGTAGCGGGGGTTCAGCTAGCACAGATACGCAGTATTTT
CASSVRSTGSGGSASTDTQYF
>-|TRBJ2-3|-|TRBV28
TGTGCCAGCAGTCCTCCCGCTCACACTCGCACAGATACGCAGTATTTT
CASSPPAHTRTDTQYF
>-|TRBJ2-3|-|TRBV5-1
TGCGCCAGCAGTGCCCAGCGTTACACGCAGTATTTT
CASSAQRYTQYF
>-|TRBJ1-1|-|TRBV28
TGTGCCAGCAGCCCTCCGATGCCTGAAGCTTTCTTT
CASSPPMPEAFF
>-|TRBJ2-4|-|TRBV19
TGTGCCAGTACCGGGGGTGCTCCCGAAACGTTCTTC
CASTGGAPETFF
>-|TRBJ1-1|-|TRBV6-5
TGTGCCACCTCCTTTGGAGTGAACACTGAAGCTTTCTTT
CATSFGVNTEAFF
>-|TRBJ2-7|-|TRBV2
TGTGCCAGCAGTGAAGGTACAGGGCGGTACTTC
CASSEGTGRYF
>-|TRBJ1-4|-|TRBV5-1
TGCGCCAGCAGCTTGGAACAGCCCCATGAAAAACTGTTTTTT
CASSLEQPHEKLFF
>-|TRBJ2-1|-|TRBV2
TGTGCCAGCAGTGAAACGAGGGGATCGAAGTTCTTC
CASSETRGSKFF
>few|TRBJ2-7|TRBD1|TRBV2
TGTGCCAGCCAGGACAGGGGAGGCGAGCAGTACTTC
CASQDRGGEQYF
>-|TRBJ2-5|TRBD2|TRBV5-4
TGTGCCAGCAGCTTTTTAGCGGGGCGAGAGACCCAGTACTTC
CASSFLAGRETQYF
>-|TRBJ1-1|TRBD1|TRBV11-3
TGTGCCACAGGACAGGCGCCGAACACTGAAGCTTTCTTT
CATGQAPNTEAFF
>-|TRBJ2-1|TRBD2|TRBV29-1
TGCAGCGTTACTAGCGGAACAAATGAGCAGTTCTTC
CSVTSGTNEQFF
>-|TRBJ1-1|-|TRBV6-5
TGTGCCAGCAGAGCAGGAGGGCGTACTGAAGCTTTCTTT
CASRAGGRTEAFF
>-|TRBJ2-3|-|TRBV11-2
TGTGCCAGCAGCTTAGTAGGAACAACTAGCACAGATACGCAGTATTTT
CASSLVGTTSTDTQYF
>-|TRBJ1-1|-|TRBV29-1
TGCAGCGTAGCTGGGCACCCGAACACTGAAGCTTTCTTT
CSVAGHPNTEAFF
>-|TRBJ2-7|TRBD2|TRBV24-1
TGTGCCACCAGCCCCCGGGGGGTCTCCTACGAGCAGTACTTC
CATSPRGVSYEQYF
>-|TRBJ2-2|TRBD2|TRBV24-1
TGTGCCACCAGTGATTTGGAGGGACTAGCGGGAGCGGGAACCGGGGAGCTGTTTTTT
CATSDLEGLAGAGTGELFF
>once|TRBJ2-1|-|TRBV28
TGTGCCAGCAGCCCAAGCCTGACATGGAAGTTCTTC
CASSPSLTWKFF
>-|TRBJ2-2|-|TRBV30
TGTGCCTGGAGTGTACACGGGGGAACCGGGGAGCTGTTTTTT
CAWSVHGGTGELFF
>-|TRBJ2-7|-|TRBV7-2
TGTGCCAGCAGCGGACGGACGGGGGTCTACGAGCAGTACTTC
CASSGRTGVYEQYF
>-|TRBJ1-1|-|TRBV19
TGTGCCAGTAGTATCCAGGGCCGGGCGCTCATGAACACTGAAGCTTTCTTT
CASSIQGRALMNTEAFF
>few|TRBJ1-2|-|TRBV28
TGTGCCAGCAGTTTGGGGTTACGCGATGGCTACACCTTC
CASSLGLRDGYTF
>-|TRBJ2-7|-|TRBV30
TGTGCCTGGAGTTCAGGGAAATACGAGCAGTACTTC
CAWSSGKYEQYF
>-|TRBJ2-5|TRBD2|TRBV4-2
TGTGCCAGCAGCCAAGATCGTGTGGGGGCGGGAGGGCCGAAGACCCAGTACTTC
CASSQDRVGAGGPKTQYF
>once|TRBJ2-4|-|TRBV10-2
TGCGCCAGCAGTGAGGCGGGACAAGGAAACATTCAGTACTTC
CASSEAGQGNIQYF
>-|TRBJ1-2|-|TRBV28
TGTGCCAGCAAGAGGGAATTATATGGCTACACCTTC
CASKRELYGYTF
>-|TRBJ2-2|TRBD2|TRBV7-6
TGTGCCAGCAGCTTAGGGGAGGGCGGCGGGGAGCTGTTTTTT
CASSLGEGGGELFF
>-|TRBJ1-3|-|TRBV18
TGTGCCAGCTCACCACGGATGCACTCGAACTCTGGAAACACCATATATTTT
CASSPRMHSNSGNTIYF
>-|TRBJ1-2|-|TRBV27
TGTGCCAGCAGTTCGGTATCATGGACAGACTCTAACTATGGCTACACCTTC
CASSSVSWTDSNYGYTF
>-|TRBJ2-3|-|TRBV5-4
TGTGCCAGCAGCTTGGACCCATTAGGCGATACGCAGTATTTT
CASSLDPLGDTQYF
>-|TRBJ1-4|-|TRBV6-5
TGTGCCAGCAGCAGAGGGATTAATGAAAAACTGTTTTTT
CASSRGINEKLFF
>-|TRBJ2-1|TRBD1|TRBV2
TGTGCCAGCAGTCAGGGACAGGGCGGTGAGCAGTTCTTC
CASSQGQGGEQFF
>-|TRBJ1-2|TRBD1|TRBV25-1
TGTGCCAGCAGTGAATATTCGTACAGGGGGTATGGCTACACCTTC
CASSEYSYRGYGYTF
>-|TRBJ1-2|-|TRBV30
TGTGCCTGGAGTAACGACAATTTAAACTATGGCTACACCTTC
CAWSNDNLNYGYTF
>-|TRBJ1-6|TRBD1|TRBV5-8
TGTGCCAGCAGCTTGAAGGGACAGTATTATTCACCCCTCCACTTT
CASSLKGQYYSPLHF
>once|TRBJ2-1|-|TRBV3-1/TRBV3-2
TGTGCCAGCAGCCAAGAAGATAGATCCCAGTTCTTC
CASSQEDRSQFF
>-|TRBJ1-2|-|TRBV5-1
TGCGCCAGCAGCTTATTGACAGCCGGTTCCCCCTCTGGCTACACCTTC
CASSLLTAGSPSGYTF
>-|TRBJ2-7|TRBD2|TRBV28
TGTGCCAGCAGTGCCGAGGGGCTAGCGGGCGCCCAGCAGTACTTC
CASSAEGLAGAQQYF